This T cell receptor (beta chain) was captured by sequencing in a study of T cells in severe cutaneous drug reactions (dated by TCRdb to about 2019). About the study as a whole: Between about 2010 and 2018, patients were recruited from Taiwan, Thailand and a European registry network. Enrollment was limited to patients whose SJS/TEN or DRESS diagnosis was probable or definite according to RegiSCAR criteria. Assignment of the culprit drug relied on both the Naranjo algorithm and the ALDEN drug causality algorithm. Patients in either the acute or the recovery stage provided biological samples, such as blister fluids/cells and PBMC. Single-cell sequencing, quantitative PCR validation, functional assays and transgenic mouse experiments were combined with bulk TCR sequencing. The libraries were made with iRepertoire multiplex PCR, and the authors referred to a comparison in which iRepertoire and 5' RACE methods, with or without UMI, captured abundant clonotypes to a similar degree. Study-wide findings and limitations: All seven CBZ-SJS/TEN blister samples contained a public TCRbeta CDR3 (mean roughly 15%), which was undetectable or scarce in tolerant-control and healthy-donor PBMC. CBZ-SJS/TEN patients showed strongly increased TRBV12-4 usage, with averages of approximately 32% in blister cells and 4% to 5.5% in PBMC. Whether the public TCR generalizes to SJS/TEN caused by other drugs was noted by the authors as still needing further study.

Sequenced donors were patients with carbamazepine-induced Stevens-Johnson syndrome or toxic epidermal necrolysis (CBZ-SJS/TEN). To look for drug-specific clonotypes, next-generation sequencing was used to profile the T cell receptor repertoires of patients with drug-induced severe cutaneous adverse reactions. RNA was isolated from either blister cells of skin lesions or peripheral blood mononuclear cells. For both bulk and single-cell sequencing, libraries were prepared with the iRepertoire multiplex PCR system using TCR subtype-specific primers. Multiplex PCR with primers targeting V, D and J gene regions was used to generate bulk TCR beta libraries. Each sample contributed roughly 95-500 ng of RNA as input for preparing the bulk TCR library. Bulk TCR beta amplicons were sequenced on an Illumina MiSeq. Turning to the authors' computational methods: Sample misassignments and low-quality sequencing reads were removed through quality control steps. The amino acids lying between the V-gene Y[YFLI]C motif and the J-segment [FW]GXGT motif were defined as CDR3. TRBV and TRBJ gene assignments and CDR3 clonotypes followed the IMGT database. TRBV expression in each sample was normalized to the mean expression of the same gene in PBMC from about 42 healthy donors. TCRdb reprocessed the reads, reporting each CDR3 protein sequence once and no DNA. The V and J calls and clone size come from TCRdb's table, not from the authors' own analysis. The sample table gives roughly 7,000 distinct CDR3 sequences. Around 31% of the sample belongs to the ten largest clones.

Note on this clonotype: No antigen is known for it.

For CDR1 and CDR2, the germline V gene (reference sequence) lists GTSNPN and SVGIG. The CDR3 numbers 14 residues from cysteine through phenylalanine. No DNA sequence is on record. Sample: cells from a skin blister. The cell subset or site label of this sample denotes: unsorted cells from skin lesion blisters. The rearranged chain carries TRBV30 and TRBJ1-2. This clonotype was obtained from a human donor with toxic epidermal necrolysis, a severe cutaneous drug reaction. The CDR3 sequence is CACRGPGGVLGYTF.